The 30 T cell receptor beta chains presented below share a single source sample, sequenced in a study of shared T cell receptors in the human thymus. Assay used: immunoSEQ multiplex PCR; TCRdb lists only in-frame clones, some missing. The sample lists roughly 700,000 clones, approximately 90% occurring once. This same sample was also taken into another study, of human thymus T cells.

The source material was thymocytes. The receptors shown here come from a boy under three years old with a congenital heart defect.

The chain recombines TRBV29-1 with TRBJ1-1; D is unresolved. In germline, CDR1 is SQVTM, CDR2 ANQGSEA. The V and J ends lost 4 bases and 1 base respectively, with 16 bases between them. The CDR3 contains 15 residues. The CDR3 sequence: CSVVMTPYSNTEAFF. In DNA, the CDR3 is TGCAGCGTTGTAATGACACCCTACTCGAACACTGAAGCTTTCTTT.

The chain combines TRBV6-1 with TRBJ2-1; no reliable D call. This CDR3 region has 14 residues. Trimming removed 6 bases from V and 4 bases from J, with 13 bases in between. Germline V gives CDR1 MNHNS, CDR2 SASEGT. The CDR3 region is CASRRHNQYNEQFF. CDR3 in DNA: TGTGCCAGCAGAAGACACAACCAGTACAATGAGCAGTTCTTC.

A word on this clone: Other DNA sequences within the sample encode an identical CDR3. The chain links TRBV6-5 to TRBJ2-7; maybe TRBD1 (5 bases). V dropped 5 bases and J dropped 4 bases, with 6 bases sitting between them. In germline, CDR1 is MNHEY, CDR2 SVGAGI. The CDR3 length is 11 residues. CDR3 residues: CASSRGYEQYF. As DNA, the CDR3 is TGTGCCAGCAGTAGGGGTTACGAGCAGTACTTC.

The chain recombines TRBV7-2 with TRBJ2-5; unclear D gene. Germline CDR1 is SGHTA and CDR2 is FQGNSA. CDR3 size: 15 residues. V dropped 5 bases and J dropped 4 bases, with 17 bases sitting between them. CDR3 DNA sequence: TGTGCCAGCAGCCCCGGTAGCCTACTAAGAGAGACCCAGTACTTC. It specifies CASSPGSLLRETQYF.

The CDR3 spells CATSAQDILPEFGNTIYF. DNA for the CDR3: TGTGCCACCAGCGCACAGGATATCCTCCCTGAATTTGGAAACACCATATATTTT. The gene calls are TRBV15 and TRBJ1-3; perhaps TRBD1 as D (5 bases). V lost 5 bases and J lost 3, with 23 bases in between. From germline, CDR1 is LNHNV and CDR2 YYDKDF (reference sequence). This CDR3 region has 18 residues.

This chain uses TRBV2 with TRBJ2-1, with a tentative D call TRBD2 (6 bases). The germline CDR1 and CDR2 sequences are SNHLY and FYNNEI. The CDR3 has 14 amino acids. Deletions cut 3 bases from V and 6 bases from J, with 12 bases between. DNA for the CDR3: TGTGCCAGCAGTGAGGCCGGGACTGGCAATGAGCAGTTCTTC. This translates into CASSEAGTGNEQFF.

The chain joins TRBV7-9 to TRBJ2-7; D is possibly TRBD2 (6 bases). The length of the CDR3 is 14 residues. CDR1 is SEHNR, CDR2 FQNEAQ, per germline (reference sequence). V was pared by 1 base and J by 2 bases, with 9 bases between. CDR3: CASSLGDLTYEQYF. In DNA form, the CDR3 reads TGTGCCAGCAGCTTAGGGGACTTAACCTACGAGCAGTACTTC.

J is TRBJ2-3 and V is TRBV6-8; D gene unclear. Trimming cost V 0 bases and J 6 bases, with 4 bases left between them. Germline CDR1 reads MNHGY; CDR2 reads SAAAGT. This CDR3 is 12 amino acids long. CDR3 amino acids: CASSYSSDTQYF. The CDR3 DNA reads TGTGCCAGCAGTTACTCTTCGGATACGCAGTATTTT.

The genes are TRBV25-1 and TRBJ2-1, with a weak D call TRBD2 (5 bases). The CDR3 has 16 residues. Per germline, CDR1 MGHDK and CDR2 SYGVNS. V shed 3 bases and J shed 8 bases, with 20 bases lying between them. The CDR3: CASSDKKAGGIDEQFF. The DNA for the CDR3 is TGTGCCAGCAGTGATAAGAAGGCAGGAGGAATCGATGAGCAGTTCTTC.

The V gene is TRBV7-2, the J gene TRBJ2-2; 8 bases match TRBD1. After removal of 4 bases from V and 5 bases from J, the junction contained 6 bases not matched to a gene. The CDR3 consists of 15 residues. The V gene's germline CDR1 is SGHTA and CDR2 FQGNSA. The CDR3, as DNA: TGTGCCAGCAGCTCAGGACAGGGAGCTACCGGGGAGCTGTTTTTT. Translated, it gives CASSSGQGATGELFF.

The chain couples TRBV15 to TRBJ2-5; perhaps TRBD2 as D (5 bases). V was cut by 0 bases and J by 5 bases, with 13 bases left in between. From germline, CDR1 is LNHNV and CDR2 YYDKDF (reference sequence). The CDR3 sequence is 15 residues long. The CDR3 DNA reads TGTGCCACCAGCAGAGATGGGAGCCCGAGGGAGACCCAGTACTTC. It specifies CATSRDGSPRETQYF. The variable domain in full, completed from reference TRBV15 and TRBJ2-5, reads DAMVIQNPRYQVTQFGKPVTLSCSQTLNHNVMYWYQQKSSQAPKLLFHYYDKDFNNEADTPDNFQSRRPNTSFCFLDIRSPGLGDTAMYLCATSRDGSPRETQYFGPGTRLLVL.

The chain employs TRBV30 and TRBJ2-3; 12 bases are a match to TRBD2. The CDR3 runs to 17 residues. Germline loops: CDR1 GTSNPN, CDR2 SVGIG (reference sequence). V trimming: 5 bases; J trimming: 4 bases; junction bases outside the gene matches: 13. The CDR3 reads CAWLGLTSGGPPDTQYF. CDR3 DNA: TGTGCCTGGCTCGGACTGACTAGCGGGGGCCCCCCAGATACGCAGTATTTT.

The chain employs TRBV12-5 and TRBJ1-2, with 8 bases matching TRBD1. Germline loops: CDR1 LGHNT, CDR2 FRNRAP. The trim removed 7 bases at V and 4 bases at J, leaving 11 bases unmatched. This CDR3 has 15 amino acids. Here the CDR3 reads CASVEGQGWGYGYTF. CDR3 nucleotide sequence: TGTGCTAGTGTCGAAGGACAGGGTTGGGGCTATGGCTACACCTTC.

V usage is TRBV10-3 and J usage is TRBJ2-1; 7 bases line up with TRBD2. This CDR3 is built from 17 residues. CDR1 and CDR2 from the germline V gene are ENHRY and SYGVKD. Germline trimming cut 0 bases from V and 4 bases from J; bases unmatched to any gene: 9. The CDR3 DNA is TGTGCCATCAGTGAGTCGAGACTAGCAGAGATTTACAATGAGCAGTTCTTC. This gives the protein CAISESRLAEIYNEQFF.

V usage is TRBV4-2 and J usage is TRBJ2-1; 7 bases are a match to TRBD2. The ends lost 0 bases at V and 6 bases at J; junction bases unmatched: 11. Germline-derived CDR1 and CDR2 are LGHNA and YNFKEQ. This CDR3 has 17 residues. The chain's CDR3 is CASSQDGGGSPSNEQFF. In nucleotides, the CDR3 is TGTGCCAGCAGCCAAGATGGAGGCGGGAGCCCCTCCAATGAGCAGTTCTTC.

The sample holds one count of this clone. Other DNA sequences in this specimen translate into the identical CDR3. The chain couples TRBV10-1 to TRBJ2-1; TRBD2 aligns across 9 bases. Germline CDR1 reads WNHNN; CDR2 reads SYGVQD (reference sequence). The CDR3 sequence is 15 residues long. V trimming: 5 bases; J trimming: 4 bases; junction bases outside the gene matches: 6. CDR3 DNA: TGCGCCAGCAGTTCTGGACTAGCGTTTTACAATGAGCAGTTCTTC. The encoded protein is CASSSGLAFYNEQFF.

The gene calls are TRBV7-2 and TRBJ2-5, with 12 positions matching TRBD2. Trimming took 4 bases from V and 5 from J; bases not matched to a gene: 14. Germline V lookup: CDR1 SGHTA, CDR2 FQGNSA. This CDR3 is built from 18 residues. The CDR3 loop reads CASSSTSGRLGWVETQYF. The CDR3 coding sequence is TGTGCCAGCAGCTCAACTAGCGGGAGGCTAGGGTGGGTGGAGACCCAGTACTTC.

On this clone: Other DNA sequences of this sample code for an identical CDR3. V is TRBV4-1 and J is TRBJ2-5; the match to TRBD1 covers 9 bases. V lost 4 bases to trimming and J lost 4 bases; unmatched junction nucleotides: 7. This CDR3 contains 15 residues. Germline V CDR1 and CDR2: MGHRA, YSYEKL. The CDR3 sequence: CASSPRDRVRETQYF. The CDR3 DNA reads TGCGCCAGCAGCCCGAGGGACAGGGTAAGAGAGACCCAGTACTTC.

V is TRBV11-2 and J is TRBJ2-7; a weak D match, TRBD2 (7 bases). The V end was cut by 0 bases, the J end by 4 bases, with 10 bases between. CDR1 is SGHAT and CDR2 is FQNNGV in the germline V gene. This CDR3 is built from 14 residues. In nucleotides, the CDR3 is TGTGCCAGCAGCTTAGAGGGGGGGCGATACGAGCAGTACTTC. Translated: CASSLEGGRYEQYF.

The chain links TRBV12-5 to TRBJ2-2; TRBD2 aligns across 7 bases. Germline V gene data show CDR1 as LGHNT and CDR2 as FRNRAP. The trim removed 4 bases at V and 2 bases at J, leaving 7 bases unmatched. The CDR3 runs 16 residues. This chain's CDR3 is CASGSEREDNTGELFF. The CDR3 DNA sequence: TGTGCTAGTGGTTCCGAACGGGAGGATAACACCGGGGAGCTGTTTTTT.

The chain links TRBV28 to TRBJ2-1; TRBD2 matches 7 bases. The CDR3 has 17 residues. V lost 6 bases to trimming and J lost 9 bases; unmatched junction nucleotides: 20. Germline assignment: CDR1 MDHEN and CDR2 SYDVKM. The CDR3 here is CASSDIAGGRASSEQFF. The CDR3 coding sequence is TGTGCCAGCAGCGATATAGCTGGAGGGAGGGCCTCTAGTGAGCAGTTCTTC.

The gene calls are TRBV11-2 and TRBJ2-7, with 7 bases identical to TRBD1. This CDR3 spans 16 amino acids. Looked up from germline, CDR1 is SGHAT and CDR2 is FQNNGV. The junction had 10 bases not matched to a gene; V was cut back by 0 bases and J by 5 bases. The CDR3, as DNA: TGTGCCAGCAGCTTAGATCGAACCCACAGGGGCCACGAGCAGTACTTC. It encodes CASSLDRTHRGHEQYF.

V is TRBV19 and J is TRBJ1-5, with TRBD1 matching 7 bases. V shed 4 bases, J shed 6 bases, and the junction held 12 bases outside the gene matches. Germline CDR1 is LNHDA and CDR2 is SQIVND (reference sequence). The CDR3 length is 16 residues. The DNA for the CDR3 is TGTGCCAGTAGTAGAATGACAGGGTGGTATGGTCAGCCCCAGCATTTT. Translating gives CASSRMTGWYGQPQHF.

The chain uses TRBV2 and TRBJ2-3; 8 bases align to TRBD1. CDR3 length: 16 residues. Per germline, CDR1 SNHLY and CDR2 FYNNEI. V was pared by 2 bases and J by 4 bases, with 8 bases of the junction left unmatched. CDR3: CASSEPRDRGPDTQYF. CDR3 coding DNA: TGTGCCAGCAGTGAACCCCGTGACAGGGGTCCAGATACGCAGTATTTT.

This CDR3 reads CASSVGGPARGGTDTQYF. CDR3 nucleotide sequence: TGTGCCAGCAGCGTAGGAGGACCGGCCCGGGGGGGCACAGATACGCAGTATTTT. The chain has TRBV9 and TRBJ2-3, with 7 nucleotides matching TRBD2. The CDR3 covers 18 residues. Germline values: CDR1 SGDLS, CDR2 YYNGEE. Trimming cost V 0 bases and J 1 base; bases outside gene matches: 11.

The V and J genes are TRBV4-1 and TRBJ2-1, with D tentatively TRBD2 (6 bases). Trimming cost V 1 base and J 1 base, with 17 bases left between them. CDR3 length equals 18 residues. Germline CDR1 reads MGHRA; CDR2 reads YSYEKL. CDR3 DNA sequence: TGCGCCAGCAGCCAAGGGCCCTGGGTGCGGGGATCCTACAATGAGCAGTTCTTC. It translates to CASSQGPWVRGSYNEQFF.

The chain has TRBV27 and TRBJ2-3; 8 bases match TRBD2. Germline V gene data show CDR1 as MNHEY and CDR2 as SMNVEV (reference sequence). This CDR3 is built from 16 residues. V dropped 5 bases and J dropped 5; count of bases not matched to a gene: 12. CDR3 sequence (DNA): TGTGCCAGCAGTGCCCGGACTAGCAGGGAGGGAGATACGCAGTATTTT. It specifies CASSARTSREGDTQYF.

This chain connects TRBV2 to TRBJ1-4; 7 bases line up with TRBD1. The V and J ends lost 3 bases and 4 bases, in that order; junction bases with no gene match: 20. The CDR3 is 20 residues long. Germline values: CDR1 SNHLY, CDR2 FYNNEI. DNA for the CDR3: TGTGCCAGCAGTGACTCGGCCCCCATCCGGGACAGTGTTTTTAATGAAAAACTGTTTTTT. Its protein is CASSDSAPIRDSVFNEKLFF.

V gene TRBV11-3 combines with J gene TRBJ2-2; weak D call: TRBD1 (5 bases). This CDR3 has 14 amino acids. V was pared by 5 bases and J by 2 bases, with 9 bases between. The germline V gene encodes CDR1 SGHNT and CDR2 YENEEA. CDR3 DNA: TGTGCCAGCAGCCCAGACAGTAACACCGGGGAGCTGTTTTTT. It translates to CASSPDSNTGELFF. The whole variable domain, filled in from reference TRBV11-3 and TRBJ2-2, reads EAGVVQSPRYKIIEKKQPVAFWCNPISGHNTLYWYLQNLGQGPELLIRYENEEAVDDSQLPKDRFSAERLKGVDSTLKIQPAELGDSAVYLCASSPDSNTGELFFGEGSRLTVL.

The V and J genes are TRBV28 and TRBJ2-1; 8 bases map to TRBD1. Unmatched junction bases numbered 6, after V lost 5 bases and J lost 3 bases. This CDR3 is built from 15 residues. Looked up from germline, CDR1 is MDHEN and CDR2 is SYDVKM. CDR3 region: CASSGGQEDYNEQFF. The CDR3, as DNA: TGTGCCAGCAGTGGGGGACAGGAGGACTACAATGAGCAGTTCTTC. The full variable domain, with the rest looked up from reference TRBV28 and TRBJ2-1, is DVKVTQSSRYLVKRTGEKVFLECVQDMDHENMFWYRQDPGLGLRLIYFSYDVKMKEKGDIPEGYSVSREKKERFSLILESASTNQTSMYLCASSGGQEDYNEQFFGPGTRLTVL.